This T cell receptor (beta chain) was profiled in a study of Ad26.COV2.S vaccination and SARS-CoV-2 variants. At the level of the study: Once, or twice with 56 days between doses, Ad26.COV2.S was given intramuscularly. Study-wide findings and caveats: Comparability of non-spike TCR breadth was observed across vaccine and placebo recipients. Measurements of TCR breadth and depth may have given underestimates of the total T cell responses.

The treatment is: 15 to 20 received Ad26.COV2.S at low or high dose, single or two shots; roughly five received placebo; per-sample allocation not given. Sampling occurred on day 63 after the first vaccine or placebo injection. Aged 18-55 years, donor was enrolled in Boston around 2020. For this clone: What it recognizes is unknown.

The CDR3 spans 14 residues. Trimming shortened V by 5 bases and J by 7 bases, and 17 bases separated the two germline ends. CDR1 is SGHTA, CDR2 FQGNSA, per germline. Sequencing used immunoSEQ multiplex PCR; TCRdb keeps in-frame clones, though not all of them. The data show around 420,000 clones, 85% to 90% seen once. The chain combines TRBV7-2 with TRBJ2-5; a weak D match, TRBD2 (6 bases). This receptor was identified in a person aged 18-60 years who received the Ad26.COV2.S COVID-19 vaccine or a placebo. The sample was peripheral blood, taken in a trial of Ad26.COV2.S vaccine versus placebo. This chain's CDR3 is CASSPHDLRGTQYF. Written as DNA, the CDR3 is TGTGCCAGCAGCCCCCACGACTTGCGGGGGACCCAGTACTTC.